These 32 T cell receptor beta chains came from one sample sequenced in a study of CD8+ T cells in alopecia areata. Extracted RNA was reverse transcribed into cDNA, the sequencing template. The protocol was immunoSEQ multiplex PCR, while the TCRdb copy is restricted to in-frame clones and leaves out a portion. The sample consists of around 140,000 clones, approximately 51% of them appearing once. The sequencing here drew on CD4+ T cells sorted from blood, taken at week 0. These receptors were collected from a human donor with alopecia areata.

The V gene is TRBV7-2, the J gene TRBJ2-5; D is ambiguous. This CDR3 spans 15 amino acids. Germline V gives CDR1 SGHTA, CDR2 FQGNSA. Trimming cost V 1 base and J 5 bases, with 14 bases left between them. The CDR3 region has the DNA TGTGCCAGCAGCTTAGAAAATGGCGGTAGGGAGACCCAGTACTTC. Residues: CASSLENGGRETQYF.

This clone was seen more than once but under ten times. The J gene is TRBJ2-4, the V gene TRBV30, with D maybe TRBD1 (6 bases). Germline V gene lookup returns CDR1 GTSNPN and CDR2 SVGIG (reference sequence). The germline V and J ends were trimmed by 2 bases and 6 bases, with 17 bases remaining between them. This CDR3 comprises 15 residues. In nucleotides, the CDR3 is TGTGCCTGGAGTTCCCCGGGACAAAGGGGAAACATTCAGTACTTC. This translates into CAWSSPGQRGNIQYF.

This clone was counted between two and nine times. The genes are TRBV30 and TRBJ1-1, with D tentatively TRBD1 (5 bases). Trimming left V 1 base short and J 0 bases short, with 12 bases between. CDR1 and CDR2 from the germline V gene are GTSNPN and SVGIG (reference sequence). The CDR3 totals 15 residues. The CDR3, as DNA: TGTGCCTGGAGTGGCAGGGTTAGGGTGAACACTGAAGCTTTCTTT. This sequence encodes CAWSGRVRVNTEAFF.

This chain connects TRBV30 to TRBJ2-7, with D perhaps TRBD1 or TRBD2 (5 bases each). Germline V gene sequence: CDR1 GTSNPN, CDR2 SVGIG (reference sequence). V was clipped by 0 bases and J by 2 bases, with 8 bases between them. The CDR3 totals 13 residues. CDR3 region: CAWSVSGPYEQYF. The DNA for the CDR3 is TGTGCCTGGAGTGTATCGGGGCCCTACGAGCAGTACTTC.

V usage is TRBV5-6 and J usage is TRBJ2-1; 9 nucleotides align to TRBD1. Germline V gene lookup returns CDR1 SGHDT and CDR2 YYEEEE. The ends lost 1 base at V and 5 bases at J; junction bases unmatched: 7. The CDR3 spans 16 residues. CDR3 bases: TGTGCCAGCAGCTTGTGGGCGACAGGGGGGCACAATGAGCAGTTCTTC. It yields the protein CASSLWATGGHNEQFF.

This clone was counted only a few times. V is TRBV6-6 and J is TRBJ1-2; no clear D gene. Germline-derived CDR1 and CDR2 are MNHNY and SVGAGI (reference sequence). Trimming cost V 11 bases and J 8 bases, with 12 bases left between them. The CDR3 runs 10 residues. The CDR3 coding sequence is TGTGCCTGTGGCAGCGGAGGCTACACCTTC. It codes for CACGSGGYTF.

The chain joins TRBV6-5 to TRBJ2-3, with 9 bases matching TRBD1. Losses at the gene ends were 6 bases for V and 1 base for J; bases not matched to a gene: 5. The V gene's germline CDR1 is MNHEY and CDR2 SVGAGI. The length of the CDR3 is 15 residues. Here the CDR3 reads CASRKTGGRTDTQYF. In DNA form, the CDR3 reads TGTGCCAGCAGGAAGACAGGGGGTCGCACAGATACGCAGTATTTT.

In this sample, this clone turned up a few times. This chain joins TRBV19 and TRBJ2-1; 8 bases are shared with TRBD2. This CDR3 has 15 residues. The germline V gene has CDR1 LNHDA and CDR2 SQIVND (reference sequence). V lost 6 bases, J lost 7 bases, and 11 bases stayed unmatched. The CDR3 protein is CASSVKLAADNEQFF. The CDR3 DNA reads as TGTGCCAGTAGCGTCAAACTAGCGGCAGATAATGAGCAGTTCTTC.

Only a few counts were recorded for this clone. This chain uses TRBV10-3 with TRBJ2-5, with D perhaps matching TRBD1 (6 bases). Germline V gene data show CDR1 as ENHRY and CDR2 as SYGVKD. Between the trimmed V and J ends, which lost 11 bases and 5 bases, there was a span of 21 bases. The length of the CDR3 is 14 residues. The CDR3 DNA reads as TGTGCCGAGAGAAAACAGGGATTTCGCGAGACCCAGTACTTC. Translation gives CAERKQGFRETQYF.

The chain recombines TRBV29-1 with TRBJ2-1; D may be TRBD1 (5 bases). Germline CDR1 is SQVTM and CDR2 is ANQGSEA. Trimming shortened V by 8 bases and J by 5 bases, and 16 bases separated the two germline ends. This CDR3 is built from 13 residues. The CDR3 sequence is CSLTGWGNNEQFF. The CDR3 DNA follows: TGCAGCCTCACCGGTTGGGGCAACAATGAGCAGTTCTTC.

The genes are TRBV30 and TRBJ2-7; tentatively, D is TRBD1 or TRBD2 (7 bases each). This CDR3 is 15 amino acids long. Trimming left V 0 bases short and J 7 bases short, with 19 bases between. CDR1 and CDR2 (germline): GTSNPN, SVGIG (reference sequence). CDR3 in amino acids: CAWSVGGGRVVEQYF. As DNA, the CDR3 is TGTGCCTGGAGTGTAGGGGGCGGGAGAGTCGTTGAGCAGTACTTC.

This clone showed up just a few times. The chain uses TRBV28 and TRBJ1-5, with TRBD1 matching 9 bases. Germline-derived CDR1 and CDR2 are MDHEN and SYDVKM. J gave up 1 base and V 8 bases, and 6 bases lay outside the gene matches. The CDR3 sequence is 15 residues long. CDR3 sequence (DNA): TGTGCCAGCTTCACAGGGGGCTTGAGCAATCAGCCCCAGCATTTT. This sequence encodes CASFTGGLSNQPQHF. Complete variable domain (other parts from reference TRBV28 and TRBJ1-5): DVKVTQSSRYLVKRTGEKVFLECVQDMDHENMFWYRQDPGLGLRLIYFSYDVKMKEKGDIPEGYSVSREKKERFSLILESASTNQTSMYLCASFTGGLSNQPQHFGDGTRLSIL.

This CDR3 is CASGTGFYEQYF. The CDR3 DNA is TGTGCCAGCGGGACAGGGTTCTACGAGCAGTACTTC. The V gene is TRBV2, the J gene TRBJ2-7; 9 bases fit TRBD1. This CDR3 comprises 12 residues. With V trimmed by 8 bases and J by 3 bases, 2 bases remained unmatched. Per the germline V gene, CDR1 is SNHLY and CDR2 is FYNNEI. Combining the CDR3 with reference TRBV2 and TRBJ2-7 gives the whole variable domain EPEVTQTPSHQVTQMGQEVILRCVPISNHLYFYWYRQILGQKVEFLVSFYNNEISEKSEIFDDQFSVERPDGSNFTLKIRSTKLEDSAMYFCASGTGFYEQYFGPGTRLTVT.

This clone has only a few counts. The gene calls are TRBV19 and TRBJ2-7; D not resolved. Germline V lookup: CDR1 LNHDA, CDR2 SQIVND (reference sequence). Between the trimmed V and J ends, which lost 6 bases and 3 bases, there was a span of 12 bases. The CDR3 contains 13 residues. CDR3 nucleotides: TGTGCCAGTAGGGACCCGGGCCTCTACGAGCAGTACTTC. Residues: CASRDPGLYEQYF.

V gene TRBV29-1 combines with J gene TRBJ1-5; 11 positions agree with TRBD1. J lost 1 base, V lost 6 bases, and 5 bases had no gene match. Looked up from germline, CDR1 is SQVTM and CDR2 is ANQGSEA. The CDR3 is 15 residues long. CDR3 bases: TGCAGCGTCGGGACAGGGGGAGTAAGCAATCAGCCCCAGCATTTT. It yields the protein CSVGTGGVSNQPQHF.

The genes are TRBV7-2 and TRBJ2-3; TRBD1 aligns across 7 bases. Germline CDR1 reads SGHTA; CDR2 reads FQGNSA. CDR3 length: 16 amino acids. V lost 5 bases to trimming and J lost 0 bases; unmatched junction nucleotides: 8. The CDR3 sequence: CASSQTWGQSTDTQYF. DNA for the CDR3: TGTGCCAGCAGCCAGACGTGGGGACAGAGCACAGATACGCAGTATTTT. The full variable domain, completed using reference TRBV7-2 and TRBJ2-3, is GAGVSQSPSNKVTEKGKDVELRCDPISGHTALYWYRQSLGQGLEFLIYFQGNSAPDKSGLPSDRFSAERTGGSVSTLTIQRTQQEDSAVYLCASSQTWGQSTDTQYFGPGTRLTVL.

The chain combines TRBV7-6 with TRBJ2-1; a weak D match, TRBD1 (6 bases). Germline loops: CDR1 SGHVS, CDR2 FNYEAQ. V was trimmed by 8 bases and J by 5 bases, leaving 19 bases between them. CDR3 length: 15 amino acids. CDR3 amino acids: CASGRIQGPNNEQFF. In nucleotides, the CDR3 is TGTGCCAGCGGACGGATACAGGGCCCCAACAATGAGCAGTTCTTC.

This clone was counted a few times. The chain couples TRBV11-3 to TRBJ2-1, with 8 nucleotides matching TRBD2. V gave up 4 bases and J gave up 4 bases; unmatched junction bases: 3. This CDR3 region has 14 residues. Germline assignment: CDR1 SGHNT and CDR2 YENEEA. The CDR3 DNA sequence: TGTGCCAGCAGCTCTAGCGGGTATTACAATGAGCAGTTCTTC. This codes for CASSSSGYYNEQFF.

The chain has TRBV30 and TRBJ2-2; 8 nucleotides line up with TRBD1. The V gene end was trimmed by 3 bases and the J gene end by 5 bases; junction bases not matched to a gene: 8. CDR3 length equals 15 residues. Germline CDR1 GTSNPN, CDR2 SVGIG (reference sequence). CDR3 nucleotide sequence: TGTGCCTGGAGCCATGGGACAGGTCTAACCGGGGAGCTGTTTTTT. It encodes CAWSHGTGLTGELFF. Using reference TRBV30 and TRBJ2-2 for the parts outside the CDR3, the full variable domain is SQTIHQWPATLVQPVGSPLSLECTVEGTSNPNLYWYRQAAGRGLQLLFYSVGIGQISSEVPQNLSASRPQDRQFILSSKKLLLSDSGFYLCAWSHGTGLTGELFFGEGSRLTVL.

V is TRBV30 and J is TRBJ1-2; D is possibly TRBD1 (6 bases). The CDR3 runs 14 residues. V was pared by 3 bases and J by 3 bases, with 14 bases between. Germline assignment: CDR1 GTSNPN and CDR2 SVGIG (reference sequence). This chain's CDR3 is CAWRFGGGYYGYTF. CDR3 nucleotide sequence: TGTGCCTGGAGGTTCGGAGGGGGTTACTATGGCTACACCTTC.

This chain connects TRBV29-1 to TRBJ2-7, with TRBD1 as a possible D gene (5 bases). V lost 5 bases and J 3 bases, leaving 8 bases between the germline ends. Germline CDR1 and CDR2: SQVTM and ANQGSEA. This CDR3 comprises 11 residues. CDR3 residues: CSVQGSYEQYF. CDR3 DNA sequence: TGCAGCGTTCAGGGAAGCTACGAGCAGTACTTC.

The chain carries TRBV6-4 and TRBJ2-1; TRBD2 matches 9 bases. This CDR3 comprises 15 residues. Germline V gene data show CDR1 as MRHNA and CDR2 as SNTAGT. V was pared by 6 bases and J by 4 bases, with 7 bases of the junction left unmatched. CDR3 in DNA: TGTGCCAGCAGCGCGACTAGCGGAGGATACAATGAGCAGTTCTTC. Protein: CASSATSGGYNEQFF.

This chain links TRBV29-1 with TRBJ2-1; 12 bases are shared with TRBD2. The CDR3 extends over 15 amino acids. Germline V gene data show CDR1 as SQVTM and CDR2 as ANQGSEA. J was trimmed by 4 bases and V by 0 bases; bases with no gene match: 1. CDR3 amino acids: CSVEETSGGYNEQFF. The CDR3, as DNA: TGCAGCGTTGAAGAAACTAGCGGGGGGTACAATGAGCAGTTCTTC.

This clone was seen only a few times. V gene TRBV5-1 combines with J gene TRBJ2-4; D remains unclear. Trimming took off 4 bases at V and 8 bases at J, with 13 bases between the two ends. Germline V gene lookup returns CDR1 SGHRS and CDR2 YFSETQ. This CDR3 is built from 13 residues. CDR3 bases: TGCGCCAGCAGCCCTGGTGCAATGTACATTCAGTACTTC. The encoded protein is CASSPGAMYIQYF.

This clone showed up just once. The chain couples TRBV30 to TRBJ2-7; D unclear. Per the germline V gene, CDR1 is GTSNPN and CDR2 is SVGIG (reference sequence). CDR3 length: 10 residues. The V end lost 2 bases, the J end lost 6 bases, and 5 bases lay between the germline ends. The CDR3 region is CAWSSLEQYF. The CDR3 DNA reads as TGTGCCTGGAGTTCCCTCGAGCAGTACTTC. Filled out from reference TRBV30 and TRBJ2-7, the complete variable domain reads SQTIHQWPATLVQPVGSPLSLECTVEGTSNPNLYWYRQAAGRGLQLLFYSVGIGQISSEVPQNLSASRPQDRQFILSSKKLLLSDSGFYLCAWSSLEQYFGPGTRLTVT.

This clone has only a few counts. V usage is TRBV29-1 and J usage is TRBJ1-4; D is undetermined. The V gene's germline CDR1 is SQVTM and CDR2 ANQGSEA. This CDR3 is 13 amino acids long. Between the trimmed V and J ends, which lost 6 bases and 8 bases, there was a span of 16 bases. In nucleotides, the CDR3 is TGCAGCGTGGCCCGACGGGGTGGGGAAAAACTGTTTTTT. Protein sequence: CSVARRGGEKLFF.

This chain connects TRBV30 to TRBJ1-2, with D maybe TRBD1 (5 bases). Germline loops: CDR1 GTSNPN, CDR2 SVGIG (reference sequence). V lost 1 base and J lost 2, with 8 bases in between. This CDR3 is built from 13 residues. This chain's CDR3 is CAWSEWGNYGYTF. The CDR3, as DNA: TGTGCCTGGAGTGAATGGGGGAACTATGGCTACACCTTC.

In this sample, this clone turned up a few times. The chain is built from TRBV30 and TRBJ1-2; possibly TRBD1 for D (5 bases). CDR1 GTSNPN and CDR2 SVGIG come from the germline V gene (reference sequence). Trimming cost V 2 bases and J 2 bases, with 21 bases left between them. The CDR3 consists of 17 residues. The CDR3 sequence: CAWSKPGDSRSNYGYTF. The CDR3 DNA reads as TGTGCCTGGAGTAAGCCCGGCGACAGCCGAAGCAACTATGGCTACACCTTC.

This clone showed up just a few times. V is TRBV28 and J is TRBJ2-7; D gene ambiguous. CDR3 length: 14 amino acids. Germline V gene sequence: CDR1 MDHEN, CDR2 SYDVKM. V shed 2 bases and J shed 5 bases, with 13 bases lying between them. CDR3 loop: CASSLGLGANEQYF. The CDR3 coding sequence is TGTGCCAGCAGTTTAGGGCTAGGAGCCAACGAGCAGTACTTC.

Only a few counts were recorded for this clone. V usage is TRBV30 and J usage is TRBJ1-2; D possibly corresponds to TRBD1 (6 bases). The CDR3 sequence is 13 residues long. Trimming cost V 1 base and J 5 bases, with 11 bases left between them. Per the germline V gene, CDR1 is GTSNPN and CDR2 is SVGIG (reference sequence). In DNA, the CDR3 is TGTGCCTGGAGTGGGGGACACCAATATGGCTACACCTTC. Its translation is CAWSGGHQYGYTF.

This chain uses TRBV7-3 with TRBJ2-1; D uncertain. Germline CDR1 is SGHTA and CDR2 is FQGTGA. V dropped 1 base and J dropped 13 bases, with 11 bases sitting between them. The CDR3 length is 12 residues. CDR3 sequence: CASSLNSSPQFF. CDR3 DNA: TGTGCCAGCAGCTTAAATTCTTCTCCCCAGTTCTTC.

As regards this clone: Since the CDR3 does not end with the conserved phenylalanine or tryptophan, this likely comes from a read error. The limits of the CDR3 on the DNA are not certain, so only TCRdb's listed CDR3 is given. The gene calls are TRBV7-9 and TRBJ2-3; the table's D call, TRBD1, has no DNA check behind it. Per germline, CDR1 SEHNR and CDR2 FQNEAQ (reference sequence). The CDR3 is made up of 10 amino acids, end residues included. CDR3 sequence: CASSPTGQVV.